A single sample gave rise to the 29 T cell receptor beta chains below, sequenced in a study of OX40 agonist ivuxolimab in advanced cancers. Only in-frame clones appear in the TCRdb table, and some are missing; sequencing was by immunoSEQ multiplex PCR. The top ten clones hold roughly 8% of a sample with almost 70,000 clones, roughly 90% of them seen once. The material was CD4+ or CD8+ T cells sorted from blood, obtained in a trial of the OX40 agonist ivuxolimab. These receptors all stem from an adult with an advanced solid tumor such as melanoma, head and neck, liver or kidney cancer.

The chain links TRBV30 to TRBJ1-1; maybe TRBD1 (6 bases). The CDR3 sequence is 13 residues long. From germline, CDR1 is GTSNPN and CDR2 SVGIG (reference sequence). With 5 bases removed from V and 4 bases from J, the gap between germline ends came to 14 bases. CDR3 in amino acids: CAWSKGGFTEAFF. The CDR3 nucleotides are TGTGCCTGGTCTAAAGGGGGTTTCACTGAAGCTTTCTTT.

The genes are TRBV7-2 and TRBJ1-4; D gene uncertain. This CDR3 has 14 residues. CDR1 is SGHTA and CDR2 is FQGNSA in the germline V gene. The V end was cut by 1 base, the J end by 8 bases, with 11 bases between. The CDR3 spells CASSLDSRVEKLFF. The CDR3 coding sequence is TGTGCCAGCAGCTTAGACTCTCGGGTGGAAAAACTGTTTTTT.

The CDR3 DNA sequence: TGTGCCAGCAGCGATGGGGACAGGGCTGACACCATATATTTT. Translated, it gives CASSDGDRADTIYF. The chain combines TRBV21-1 with TRBJ1-3; no DNA check was done on the table's D call, TRBD1. TRBV21-1 is reported as a pseudogene. The CDR3 length is 14 residues.

This rearrangement joins TRBV2 to TRBJ1-6, with D unclear. Looked up from germline, CDR1 is SNHLY and CDR2 is FYNNEI. This CDR3 spans 14 amino acids. Trimming stripped 4 bases from V and 8 bases from J, with 12 bases between. This CDR3 is CASSVGNTDSPLHF. The CDR3 DNA sequence: TGTGCCAGCAGTGTCGGGAATACGGATTCACCCCTCCACTTT.

A few counts support this clone. The chain links TRBV19 to TRBJ1-1, with D possibly TRBD1 on 6 matching bases. The CDR3 totals 13 residues. Deletions cut 6 bases from V and 5 bases from J, with 13 bases between. CDR1 is LNHDA and CDR2 is SQIVND in the germline V gene (reference sequence). Here the CDR3 DNA reads TGTGCCAGTAGATATACAGGGTCAACTGAAGCTTTCTTT. Amino acids: CASRYTGSTEAFF.

V gene TRBV7-2 combines with J gene TRBJ2-1, with 10 bases matching TRBD2. CDR3 size: 16 residues. Germline lookup yields CDR1 SGHTA and CDR2 FQGNSA. V was pared by 2 bases and J by 9 bases, with 10 bases of the junction left unmatched. CDR3 amino acids: CASSLIRASGGAEQFF. The DNA for the CDR3 is TGTGCCAGCAGCTTAATAAGGGCTAGCGGGGGTGCTGAGCAGTTCTTC.

This clone was seen once. The gene calls are TRBV28 and TRBJ2-5; D is unresolved. V gave up 7 bases and J gave up 11 bases, with 14 bases separating them. CDR3 length: 11 residues. Germline V gives CDR1 MDHEN, CDR2 SYDVKM. The CDR3 DNA sequence: TGTGCCAGCACTTCTGCTATTGATCAGTACTTC. Protein sequence: CASTSAIDQYF.

This CDR3 reads CASSLDGGALYEQYF. CDR3 sequence (DNA): TGTGCCAGCAGCTTAGACGGAGGGGCACTCTACGAGCAGTACTTC. V usage is TRBV7-2 and J usage is TRBJ2-7; a possible D gene is TRBD2 (6 bases). V was trimmed by 1 base and J by 3 bases, leaving 13 bases between them. CDR1 and CDR2 from the germline V gene are SGHTA and FQGNSA. The CDR3 runs 15 residues.

This clone was observed at least ten times. The J gene is TRBJ1-2, the V gene TRBV18; D not resolved. V lost 6 bases, J lost 4 bases, and 15 bases lay in between. Germline CDR1 and CDR2: KGHSH and LQKENI. The CDR3 sequence is 14 residues long. The CDR3: CASSPVREGYGYTF. CDR3 nucleotides: TGTGCCAGCTCCCCCGTGAGGGAGGGCTATGGCTACACCTTC.

Details on this clone: Other nucleotide sequences from this sample produce the same CDR3. The chain has TRBV29-1 and TRBJ2-3; possible D gene TRBD2, 7 bases. CDR3 size: 13 residues. V was shortened by 6 bases and J by 6 bases, with 16 bases between the two germline ends. Germline CDR1 is SQVTM and CDR2 is ANQGSEA. CDR3 in amino acids: CSVGGAGEDTQYF. Written as DNA, the CDR3 is TGCAGCGTGGGGGGGGCGGGAGAGGATACGCAGTATTTT.

This clone was detected a few times. The chain links TRBV6-1 to TRBJ2-1; D may correspond to TRBD1 or TRBD2 (5 bases each). Trimming took off 6 bases at V and 9 bases at J, with 18 bases between the two ends. The CDR3 covers 14 residues. CDR1 is MNHNS, CDR2 SASEGT, per germline. CDR3 in DNA: TGTGCCAGCAGCGGGGCGCTAACCTCGGGTGAGCAGTTCTTC. Translated, it gives CASSGALTSGEQFF.

This chain joins TRBV5-1 and TRBJ2-2; D is perhaps TRBD1 (6 bases). Trimming took off 4 bases at V and 3 bases at J, with 13 bases between the two ends. CDR3 length: 15 amino acids. Germline assignment: CDR1 SGHRS and CDR2 YFSETQ. The CDR3 sequence: CASSQRQDYTGELFF. The CDR3 nucleotides read TGCGCCAGCAGCCAACGACAGGATTACACCGGGGAGCTGTTTTTT.

The V gene is TRBV1, the J gene TRBJ2-7; the D call of TRBD2 is as the table states it, not checked on the DNA. TRBV1 is a recognized pseudogene. CDR3 length equals 13 residues. The CDR3 reads CTSSQDSGDTNDF. CDR3 DNA sequence: TGCACCAGCAGCCAAGATAGCGGGGATACTAATGACTTC.

This rearrangement joins TRBV6-6 to TRBJ1-4; D gene unclear. CDR3 length: 14 amino acids. V lost 4 bases, J lost 0 bases, and 6 bases lay in between. CDR1 and CDR2 from the germline V gene are MNHNY and SVGAGI (reference sequence). The CDR3 DNA follows: TGTGCCAGCAGTTCGCCTACAACTAATGAAAAACTGTTTTTT. Amino acid sequence: CASSSPTTNEKLFF.

This chain uses TRBV7-2 with TRBJ1-5; D perhaps matches TRBD1 (6 bases). V lost 3 bases and J 6 bases, leaving 12 bases between the germline ends. Germline-derived CDR1 and CDR2 are SGHTA and FQGNSA. This CDR3 is built from 14 residues. As DNA, the CDR3 is TGTGCCAGCAGCTTGAGACAGGAAGGTCAGCCCCAGCATTTT. Translated: CASSLRQEGQPQHF.

The table lists this clone with a count of one. The CDR3, as DNA: TGTGCCATCAGTGACCTGACAGGGGGGTCTGGGGCCAACGTCCTGACTTTC. Its translation is CAISDLTGGSGANVLTF. The J gene is TRBJ2-6, the V gene TRBV10-3; the match to TRBD1 covers 9 bases. The V segment lost 3 bases and the J segment 1 base; nucleotides outside the gene matches: 4. This CDR3 region has 17 residues. Germline V gene sequence: CDR1 ENHRY, CDR2 SYGVKD.

This clone has more than one count but fewer than ten. The gene calls are TRBV9 and TRBJ2-7; either TRBD1 or TRBD2 may supply D (5 bases each). V shed 1 base and J shed 6 bases, with 14 bases lying between them. The length of the CDR3 is 14 residues. The germline gives CDR1 SGDLS, CDR2 YYNGEE. The CDR3 is CASSVIGAGGEQYF. The CDR3 DNA follows: TGTGCCAGCAGCGTAATAGGGGCAGGAGGCGAGCAGTACTTC.

This clone has more than one count but fewer than ten. For the CDR3, the DNA is TGTGCCAGCAGCCCGATCCCAACCGATCAGCCCCAGCATTTT. Its protein is CASSPIPTDQPQHF. This rearrangement joins TRBV7-9 to TRBJ1-5, with D uncertain. V was cut by 5 bases and J by 5 bases, with 13 bases left in between. Germline V lookup: CDR1 SEHNR, CDR2 FQNEAQ (reference sequence). This CDR3 has 14 amino acids.

The V gene is TRBV18, the J gene TRBJ1-1; D uncertain. V was trimmed by 2 bases and J by 1 base, leaving 11 bases between them. The CDR3 contains 15 residues. Germline V gene lookup returns CDR1 KGHSH and CDR2 LQKENI. CDR3 sequence reads: CASSPTRAQNTEAFF. CDR3 bases: TGTGCCAGCTCACCAACCCGGGCCCAGAACACTGAAGCTTTCTTT.

The CDR3 nucleotides are TGCGCCAGCAGCCAGGGCCGACAGGCTTCACCCCTCCACTTT. Translated, it gives CASSQGRQASPLHF. The chain uses TRBV4-3 and TRBJ1-6; a weak D match, TRBD1 (6 bases). This CDR3 has 14 residues. Germline V lookup: CDR1 LGHNA, CDR2 YSLEER. Trimming left V 3 bases short and J 9 bases short, with 12 bases between.

The chain couples TRBV19 to TRBJ2-7; 9 bases are shared with TRBD2. CDR1 is LNHDA, CDR2 SQIVND, per germline (reference sequence). The CDR3 loop spans 15 amino acids. J lost 4 bases, V lost 9 bases, and 13 bases had no gene match. The CDR3 region is CASSKGSGGGYEQYF. In DNA, the CDR3 is TGTGCCAGCTCTAAGGGTAGCGGGGGCGGTTACGAGCAGTACTTC.

The rearrangement uses TRBV19 and TRBJ1-1, with TRBD1 matching 9 bases. J was trimmed by 0 bases and V by 3 bases; bases with no gene match: 11. The CDR3 is 18 amino acids. Germline-derived CDR1 and CDR2 are LNHDA and SQIVND (reference sequence). In DNA, the CDR3 is TGTGCCAGTAGTATGGGGGACAGGGTGAAAGTCATGAACACTGAAGCTTTCTTT. Translating gives CASSMGDRVKVMNTEAFF.

The chain links TRBV27 to TRBJ2-1; 7 nucleotides align to TRBD2. Trimming cost V 8 bases and J 7 bases; bases outside gene matches: 14. This CDR3 has 15 amino acids. CDR1 and CDR2 (germline): MNHEY, SMNVEV (reference sequence). The CDR3 is CASGVRGEIRNEQFF. Here the CDR3 DNA reads TGTGCCAGCGGTGTTCGGGGGGAAATTAGAAATGAGCAGTTCTTC.

This clone was seen only once. The chain carries TRBV6-5 and TRBJ1-5; 9 positions match TRBD1. The junction had 5 bases not matched to a gene; V was cut back by 6 bases and J by 5 bases. Germline CDR1 and CDR2: MNHEY and SVGAGI. The CDR3 extends over 14 amino acids. The CDR3 region has the DNA TGTGCCAGCAGAACAGGGGGCGGCGATCAGCCCCAGCATTTT. Translation: CASRTGGGDQPQHF.

The chain combines TRBV4-1 with TRBJ1-2; TRBD1 might be the D (5 bases). V lost 2 bases and J 0 bases, leaving 10 bases between the germline ends. Germline CDR1 and CDR2: MGHRA and YSYEKL. The CDR3 has 15 amino acids. The CDR3 region has the DNA TGCGCCAGCAGCCAAACGACAGTCGCTAACTATGGCTACACCTTC. Amino acid sequence: CASSQTTVANYGYTF.

The V gene is TRBV12-5, the J gene TRBJ1-1, with TRBD1 matching 9 bases. CDR3 length equals 14 residues. The germline gives CDR1 LGHNT, CDR2 FRNRAP. V gave up 7 bases and J gave up 1 base; unmatched junction bases: 4. CDR3 coding DNA: TGTGCTAGTGAGTGGGGACAGGGGAACACTGAAGCTTTCTTT. Translated: CASEWGQGNTEAFF.

This chain joins TRBV11-3 and TRBJ1-2; D not resolved. Trimming cost V 3 bases and J 8 bases, with 13 bases left between them. The germline CDR1 and CDR2 sequences are SGHNT and YENEEA. The CDR3 consists of 13 residues. The CDR3 protein is CASSFSRERGYTF. The CDR3, as DNA: TGTGCCAGCAGCTTTTCAAGGGAACGCGGCTACACCTTC.

Here the CDR3 reads CASSANDGYTF. The CDR3 DNA follows: TGTGCCAGCAGTGCGAACGATGGCTACACCTTC. V is TRBV25-1 and J is TRBJ1-2; D is uncertain. The length of the CDR3 is 11 residues. Germline V CDR1 and CDR2: MGHDK, SYGVNS. V dropped 4 bases and J dropped 6 bases, with 6 bases sitting between them.

The DNA for the CDR3 is TGTGCCAGCAGCTTAGCTGTGACAGAGACCTACGAGCAGTACTTC. This translates into CASSLAVTETYEQYF. The chain employs TRBV7-2 and TRBJ2-7, with D perhaps TRBD1 (5 bases). Germline CDR1 SGHTA, CDR2 FQGNSA. Between the trimmed V and J ends, which lost 0 bases and 2 bases, there was a span of 11 bases. The CDR3 is made up of 15 amino acids.